The sequence of this T cell receptor (beta chain) was determined in a study of blood T cell repertoires in COVID-19. Study-wide context: Donors in the United States, Italy and Spain gave samples during acute or convalescent COVID-19.

V lost 5 bases, J lost 0 bases, and 6 bases lay in between. The CDR3 has 14 amino acids. Per the germline V gene, CDR1 is SGHNT and CDR2 is YYREEE (reference sequence). Assay used: immunoSEQ multiplex PCR; TCRdb lists only in-frame clones, some missing. Among approximately 130,000 clones, around 83% were seen once, and the ten largest hold under 20%. The sequence came from a man in his thirties or forties who had recovered from COVID-19. The rearrangement uses TRBV5-4 and TRBJ1-6; D uncertain. The sample was PBMCs or T cells enriched from blood (not recorded which). The CDR3 sequence is CASSSRSYNSPLHF. In DNA, the CDR3 is TGTGCCAGCAGTTCTCGCTCCTATAATTCACCCCTCCACTTT.